What follows describes a single T cell receptor (beta chain). The target antigen is unknown. This specimen comes from a study of T cell responses to AZD1222 COVID-19 vaccine. Study-wide points: Spike was spanned by vaccine-associated CD4 TCRs, which were dominant at 160-218 and 743-854. Recipients of AZD1222 seropositive at baseline numbered only 6 or 7. All repertoire sampling was performed exclusively after the peak T cell response. Donors, mostly white British, included more females; clonal diversity was possibly underestimated.

Produced via immunoSEQ multiplex PCR; TCRdb's table is partial and in-frame only. Of approximately 190,000 clones listed, 75% to 90% were seen once; the top ten hold 2.5% to 3%. Trimming removed 8 bases from V and 4 bases from J; junction bases left unmatched: 7. Germline V gives CDR1 SGHAT, CDR2 FQNNGV. This CDR3 contains 14 residues. The source of this sequence is an adult in good health. The sample consisted of peripheral blood, taken on day 0 of MenACWY control vaccination. This sequence joins TRBV11-2 and TRBJ2-3; TRBD2 agrees at 9 bases. CDR3 DNA: TGTGCCAGCGCAAGCGGGGGGCTTTCAGATACGCAGTATTTT. This sequence encodes CASASGGLSDTQYF.